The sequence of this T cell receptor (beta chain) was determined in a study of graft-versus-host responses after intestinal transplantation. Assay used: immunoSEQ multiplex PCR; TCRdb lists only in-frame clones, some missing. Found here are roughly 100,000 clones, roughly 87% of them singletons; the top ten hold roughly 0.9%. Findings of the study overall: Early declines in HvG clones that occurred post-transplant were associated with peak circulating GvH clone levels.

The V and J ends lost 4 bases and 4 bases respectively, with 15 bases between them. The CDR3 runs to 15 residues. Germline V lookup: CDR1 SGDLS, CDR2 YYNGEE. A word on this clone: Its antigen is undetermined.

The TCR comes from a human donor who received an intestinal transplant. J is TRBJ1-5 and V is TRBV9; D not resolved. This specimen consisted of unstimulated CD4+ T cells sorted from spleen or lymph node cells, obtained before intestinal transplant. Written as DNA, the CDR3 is TGTGCCAGCAGCCCGTATGGAGGATGGAATCAGCCCCAGCATTTT. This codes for CASSPYGGWNQPQHF. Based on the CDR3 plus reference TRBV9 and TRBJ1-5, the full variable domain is DSGVTQTPKHLITATGQRVTLRCSPRSGDLSVYWYQQSLDQGLQFLIQYYNGEERAKGNILERFSAQQFPDLHSELNLSSLELGDSALYFCASSPYGGWNQPQHFGDGTRLSIL.